The present TCR beta chain was sequenced within a study of blood T cell repertoires in COVID-19. The method was immunoSEQ multiplex PCR; TCRdb's version includes in-frame clones alone and lacks a portion of them. The sample includes under 200,000 clones, 86% seen only once; the top ten take less than 3.5%. This CDR3 region has 15 residues. V gave up 1 base and J gave up 4 bases, with 13 bases separating them. CDR1 and CDR2 (germline): MDHEN, SYDVKM. The specimen was peripheral blood. The receptor's source is a man in his sixties or seventies with acute or convalescent COVID-19. The rearrangement joins TRBV28 to TRBJ1-1; D is unresolved. In DNA form, the CDR3 reads TGTGCCAGCAGTTTATCTCTGATCAGGCTCACTGAAGCTTTCTTT. Protein product: CASSLSLIRLTEAFF.